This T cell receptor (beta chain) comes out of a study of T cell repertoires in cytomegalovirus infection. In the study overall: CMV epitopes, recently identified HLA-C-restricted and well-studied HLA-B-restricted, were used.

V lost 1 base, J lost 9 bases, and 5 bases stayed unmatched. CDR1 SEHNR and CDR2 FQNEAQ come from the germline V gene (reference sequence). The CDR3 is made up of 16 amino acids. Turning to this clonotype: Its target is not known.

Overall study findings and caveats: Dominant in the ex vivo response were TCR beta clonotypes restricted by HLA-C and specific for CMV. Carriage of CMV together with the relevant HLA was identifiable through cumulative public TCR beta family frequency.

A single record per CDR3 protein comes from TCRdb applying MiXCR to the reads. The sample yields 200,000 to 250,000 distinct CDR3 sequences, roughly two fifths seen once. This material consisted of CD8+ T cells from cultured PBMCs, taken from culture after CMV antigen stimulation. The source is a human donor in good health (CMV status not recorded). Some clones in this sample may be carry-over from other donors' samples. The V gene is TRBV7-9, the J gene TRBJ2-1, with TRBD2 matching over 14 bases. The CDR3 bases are TGTGCCAGCAGCTTAGGGGGACTAGCGGGAGATAGTGAGCAGTTCTTC. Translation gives CASSLGGLAGDSEQFF.